The 12 T cell receptor beta chains presented below share a single source sample, sequenced in a study of blood T cells in healthy people across ages. Together with a sample-barcoded 5' primer, a J-beta primer mix was included in a second PCR lasting about 6 to 11 cycles. TCRdb analysed the 5' RACE reads with MiXCR anew, one entry per CDR3 protein. The data show roughly 1,500,000 distinct CDR3 sequences, about 43% seen once. The sequenced sample was blood. The receptors derive from a woman between 18 and 29 years old in good health.

V is TRBV25-1 and J is TRBJ2-7, with 8 bases lining up with TRBD1. V lost 8 bases, J lost 3 bases, and 6 bases stayed unmatched. This CDR3 has 13 residues. CDR1 MGHDK and CDR2 SYGVNS come from the germline V gene. This CDR3 reads CASRGQAHYEQYF. CDR3 DNA: TGTGCCAGCCGGGGACAGGCACACTACGAGCAGTACTTC.

The chain is built from TRBV29-1 and TRBJ2-5; a weak D match, TRBD1 (6 bases). Trimming removed 3 bases from V and 5 bases from J, with 13 bases in between. Looked up from germline, CDR1 is SQVTM and CDR2 is ANQGSEA. The CDR3 is 13 amino acids. The CDR3 DNA reads as TGCAGCGTTGAGGGGGCCGGCTACGAGACCCAGTACTTC. Protein product: CSVEGAGYETQYF.

Only a few counts were recorded for this clonotype. The rearrangement joins TRBV6-5 to TRBJ2-3; TRBD2 aligns across 7 bases. Germline assignment: CDR1 MNHEY and CDR2 SVGAGI. There are 13 residues in the CDR3. V lost 10 bases to trimming and J lost 8 bases; unmatched junction nucleotides: 12. The CDR3 DNA reads as TGTGCCACCATGATGCTAGCTAGCGGTACGCAGTATTTT. Its translation: CATMMLASGTQYF.

This clonotype was counted ten times or more. This chain links TRBV25-1 with TRBJ2-7, with a possible D match to TRBD1 (6 bases). The CDR3 length is 13 residues. V was cut by 4 bases and J by 3 bases, with 10 bases left in between. Germline loops: CDR1 MGHDK, CDR2 SYGVNS. As DNA, the CDR3 is TGTGCCAGCAGTGGGGGGCTTGTCTACGAGCAGTACTTC. This gives the protein CASSGGLVYEQYF.

The V call is TRBV2, the J call TRBJ2-2; D possibly corresponds to TRBD2 (5 bases). Per the germline V gene, CDR1 is SNHLY and CDR2 is FYNNEI. Trimming left V 4 bases short and J 4 bases short, with 16 bases between. CDR3 length: 16 amino acids. This CDR3 reads CASSATLGWSTGELFF. The CDR3 nucleotides are TGTGCCAGCAGTGCCACACTAGGATGGTCCACCGGGGAGCTGTTTTTT.

This clonotype has only a few counts. The chain has TRBV14 and TRBJ2-1; the D gene is possibly TRBD1 (5 bases). CDR1 is SGHDN and CDR2 is FVKESK in the germline V gene. V lost 3 bases, J lost 3 bases, and 12 bases lay in between. The CDR3 is made up of 15 amino acids. This CDR3 is CASSQPGSFYNEQFF. For the CDR3, the DNA is TGTGCCAGCAGCCAGCCAGGGTCGTTCTACAATGAGCAGTTCTTC.

The V gene is TRBV5-5, the J gene TRBJ2-7, with 10 bases lining up with TRBD2. Germline CDR1 is SGHKS and CDR2 is YYEKEE (reference sequence). This CDR3 has 15 residues. V lost 0 bases, J lost 7 bases, and 7 bases stayed unmatched. CDR3 residues: CASSLALAGVYEQYF. CDR3 nucleotides: TGTGCCAGCAGCTTGGCCCTAGCGGGAGTATATGAGCAGTACTTC.

This clonotype appeared a few times. This sequence joins TRBV5-1 and TRBJ2-7, with D unresolved. In germline, CDR1 is SGHRS, CDR2 YFSETQ. Trimming cost V 1 base and J 2 bases, with 10 bases left between them. This CDR3 region has 14 residues. In DNA form, the CDR3 reads TGCGCCAGCAGCTTGTCCACGTATACCTACGAGCAGTACTTC. This codes for CASSLSTYTYEQYF. Full variable domain (outside the CDR3, taken from reference TRBV5-1 and TRBJ2-7): KAGVTQTPRYLIKTRGQQVTLSCSPISGHRSVSWYQQTPGQGLQFLFEYFSETQRNKGNFPGRFSGRQFSNSRSEMNVSTLELGDSALYLCASSLSTYTYEQYFGPGTRLTVT.

The rearrangement links TRBV2 to TRBJ2-3; 7 bases are a match to TRBD1. The germline V gene encodes CDR1 SNHLY and CDR2 FYNNEI. The ends lost 7 bases at V and 2 bases at J; junction bases unmatched: 6. The CDR3 consists of 14 residues. The CDR3 DNA follows: TGTGCCAGCACGCCGACAGGGTTCACAGATACGCAGTATTTT. Amino acid sequence: CASTPTGFTDTQYF.

V and J are TRBV5-1 and TRBJ2-5; D unclear. Trimming removed 4 bases from V and 3 bases from J, with 10 bases in between. The CDR3 has 13 amino acids. Germline CDR1 reads SGHRS; CDR2 reads YFSETQ. CDR3 sequence reads: CASSTAPKETQYF. For the CDR3, the DNA is TGCGCCAGCAGCACGGCGCCCAAAGAGACCCAGTACTTC. The full variable domain, its missing parts supplied by reference TRBV5-1 and TRBJ2-5, is KAGVTQTPRYLIKTRGQQVTLSCSPISGHRSVSWYQQTPGQGLQFLFEYFSETQRNKGNFPGRFSGRQFSNSRSEMNVSTLELGDSALYLCASSTAPKETQYFGPGTRLLVL.

This chain connects TRBV27 to TRBJ2-3; 7 nucleotides match TRBD1. The V and J ends lost 3 bases and 0 bases, in that order; junction bases with no gene match: 6. The CDR3 runs 16 residues. Germline CDR1 reads MNHEY; CDR2 reads SMNVEV (reference sequence). The CDR3 sequence is CASSLGKGASTDTQYF. The DNA for the CDR3 is TGTGCCAGCAGTTTGGGGAAGGGGGCGAGCACAGATACGCAGTATTTT.

The chain couples TRBV7-2 to TRBJ2-5; D may be TRBD1 or TRBD2 (6 bases each). This CDR3 is built from 15 residues. The ends were cut back, 4 bases at V and 11 bases at J, with 23 bases in the middle. Per the germline V gene, CDR1 is SGHTA and CDR2 is FQGNSA. The CDR3 is CASSSSADSANEQYF. Here the CDR3 DNA reads TGTGCCAGCAGCTCTAGCGCGGACAGTGCCAATGAGCAGTACTTC. Using reference TRBV7-2 and TRBJ2-5 for the parts outside the CDR3, the full variable domain is GAGVSQSPSNKVTEKGKDVELRCDPISGHTALYWYRQSLGQGLEFLIYFQGNSAPDKSGLPSDRFSAERTGGSVSTLTIQRTQQEDSAVYLCASSSSADSANEQYFGPGTRLLVL.